The rows below give T cell receptor beta chains drawn from one sample of a study of blood T cell repertoires in COVID-19. TCRdb keeps only in-frame clones here, not all; method: immunoSEQ multiplex PCR. The sample contains about 120,000 clones, around nine tenths of which appear only once. The specimen sequenced was peripheral blood. Source of these receptors: a woman between 50 and 59 years old with acute or convalescent COVID-19. Each CDR3 is given with its conserved first and last residue. The D gene is left open where the match is weak. Clone size is stated in some rows and not others, as once, few, many or a class when expanded.

D gene	clone size	V gene	J gene	CDR3 length	CDR3 DNA	CDR3 protein
NA	NA	TRBV12-5	TRBJ1-5	16	TGTGCTAGTGGTTTGTCGGGAGTTGATAGCAATCAGCCCCAGCATTTT	CASGLSGVDSNQPQHF
TRBD1	NA	TRBV6-5	TRBJ1-1	13	TGTGCCAGCAGTTACAACAGGGGTACTGAAGCTTTCTTT	CASSYNRGTEAFF
NA	NA	TRBV19	TRBJ1-2	14	TGTGCCAGTAGTATAGGTGAAGGGGAATATGGCTACACCTTC	CASSIGEGEYGYTF
NA	NA	TRBV5-1	TRBJ1-1	12	TGCGCCAGCAGGGCGGTACACACTGAAGCTTTCTTT	CASRAVHTEAFF
NA	once	TRBV27	TRBJ1-1	14	TGTGCCAGCAGTGACCCGGGGGTAAAGACTGAAGCTTTCTTT	CASSDPGVKTEAFF
TRBD1	NA	TRBV4-1	TRBJ1-2	13	TGCGCCAGCAGCCAAGGGAGGGGGCATGGCTACACCTTC	CASSQGRGHGYTF
NA	NA	TRBV6-5	TRBJ2-7	12	TGTGCCAGCACCCCCCACGCGGGGGAGCAGTACTTC	CASTPHAGEQYF
TRBD2	NA	TRBV3-1/TRBV3-2	TRBJ2-2	17	TGTGCCAGCAGCCAAGATCTCGGAGCGGGGGTTACCGGGGAGCTGTTTTTT	CASSQDLGAGVTGELFF
NA	NA	TRBV7-9	TRBJ1-4	11	TGTGCCAGCAGCCGACAAGATGGACTGTTTTTT	CASSRQDGLFF
TRBD1	NA	TRBV5-4	TRBJ1-2	13	TGTGCCAGCAGCAAGGACAGGGTCGGAGGCTACACCTTC	CASSKDRVGGYTF
NA	once	TRBV5-1	TRBJ2-1	14	TGCGCCAGCAGCTTGCCCCAGCGGGTGTATGAGCAGTTCTTC	CASSLPQRVYEQFF
TRBD1	NA	TRBV11-3	TRBJ1-2	13	TGTGCCAGCAGCCTCGGGACAGAATATGGCTACACCTTC	CASSLGTEYGYTF
TRBD1	NA	TRBV19	TRBJ2-5	15	TGTGCCAGTAGTAGACAGGGGCCTGCGGTCGAGACCCAGTACTTC	CASSRQGPAVETQYF
NA	NA	TRBV19	TRBJ2-1	14	TGTGCCAGTAGTCCAGGGCCAGGGCTAAATGAGCAGTTCTTC	CASSPGPGLNEQFF
TRBD2	NA	TRBV7-2	TRBJ2-1	15	TGTGCCAGCAGCATACTATCGACTAGCGGGGTTGAGCAGTTCTTC	CASSILSTSGVEQFF
TRBD1	NA	TRBV14	TRBJ2-2	14	TGTGCCAGCAGTCGACAGGGGGCATTCGGGGAGCTGTTTTTT	CASSRQGAFGELFF
NA	NA	TRBV3-1/TRBV3-2	TRBJ1-2	11	TGTGCCAGCAGCCAAGCTAGGGGCTACACCTTC	CASSQARGYTF
NA	NA	TRBV11-3	TRBJ2-6	17	TGTGCCAGCAGCCCGCCCCGGGTGGGGACAGGGGCCAACGTCCTGACTTTC	CASSPPRVGTGANVLTF
NA	few	TRBV5-1	TRBJ2-5	15	TGCGCCAGCAGCTTGAAGATAGCCTCTCAAGAGACCCAGTACTTC	CASSLKIASQETQYF
NA	NA	TRBV10-2	TRBJ1-1	13	TGCGCCAGCAGTGCAGGAAAGAACACTGAAGCTTTCTTT	CASSAGKNTEAFF
TRBD1	NA	TRBV5-1	TRBJ2-5	16	TGCGCCAGCAGCTTGGGGGCCAGGGGGCAAGTGGAGACCCAGTACTTC	CASSLGARGQVETQYF
NA	NA	TRBV6-2/TRBV6-3	TRBJ2-7	14	TGTGCCAGCAGTTACTCAGGGCAGGGCTACGAGCAGTACTTC	CASSYSGQGYEQYF